Below are 18 T cell receptor beta chains sequenced from a single sample in a study of blood T cell repertoires in COVID-19. Only in-frame clones appear in the TCRdb table, and some are missing; sequencing was by immunoSEQ multiplex PCR. The repertoire has 250,000 to 350,000 clones, about nine tenths of them found once; the top ten carry around 2.9%. The material sequenced was peripheral blood. Receptors originate from a woman aged 30 to 39 with active or convalescent COVID-19.

CDR3 protein: CASSQGTNLASGNTIYF. In DNA form, the CDR3 reads TGCGCCAGCAGCCAAGGGACAAATTTGGCTTCTGGAAACACCATATATTTT. The chain combines TRBV4-1 with TRBJ1-3, with a tentative D call TRBD1 (5 bases). Germline CDR1 MGHRA, CDR2 YSYEKL. V dropped 1 base and J dropped 1 base, with 14 bases sitting between them. This CDR3 is built from 17 residues.

V is TRBV5-1 and J is TRBJ2-7; perhaps TRBD1 as D (7 bases). CDR3 length: 13 amino acids. Trimming cost V 1 base and J 6 bases, with 11 bases left between them. Germline-derived CDR1 and CDR2 are SGHRS and YFSETQ. The CDR3 region is CASSLHQGGEQYF. The CDR3 region has the DNA TGCGCCAGCAGCTTGCATCAGGGGGGCGAGCAGTACTTC. Variable domain in full (rest from reference TRBV5-1 and TRBJ2-7): KAGVTQTPRYLIKTRGQQVTLSCSPISGHRSVSWYQQTPGQGLQFLFEYFSETQRNKGNFPGRFSGRQFSNSRSEMNVSTLELGDSALYLCASSLHQGGEQYFGPGTRLTVT.

This clone was recorded once. CDR3 nucleotide sequence: TGTGCCAGCAGAGGGGGCTCCTATAATTCACCCCTCCACTTT. Translating it yields CASRGGSYNSPLHF. The chain employs TRBV3-1 (or the pseudogene TRBV3-2) and TRBJ1-6; the D gene is possibly TRBD1 (6 bases). Trimming pared 6 bases from V and 0 bases from J, leaving 6 bases between. Germline values: CDR1 LGHDT, CDR2 YNNKEL (reference sequence). This CDR3 comprises 14 residues.

The rearrangement links TRBV3-1 (or the pseudogene TRBV3-2) to TRBJ2-7; D may be TRBD1 (6 bases). V was cut by 3 bases and J by 2 bases, with 17 bases left in between. The germline V gene encodes CDR1 LGHDT and CDR2 YNNKEL (reference sequence). The CDR3 spans 16 residues. CDR3 bases: TGTGCCAGCAGCCAGTCTGCCCAGGGGTTTCCCTACGAGCAGTACTTC. Its protein is CASSQSAQGFPYEQYF.

This rearrangement joins TRBV6-2 or TRBV6-3 to TRBJ1-1; possible D gene TRBD1, 6 bases. The V and J ends lost 5 bases and 4 bases respectively, with 11 bases between them. The germline V gene has CDR1 MNHEY and CDR2 SVGEGT. CDR3 length equals 13 residues. CDR3 sequence: CASSAQGSTEAFF. The CDR3 DNA is TGTGCCAGCAGTGCCCAGGGGTCCACTGAAGCTTTCTTT.

The rearrangement links TRBV4-3 to TRBJ1-5; D gene ambiguous. Trimming removed 4 bases from V and 5 bases from J, with 9 bases in between. CDR1 is LGHNA, CDR2 YSLEER, per germline. This CDR3 is 13 amino acids long. In DNA, the CDR3 is TGCGCCAGCAGCCCCAAACGCGATCAGCCCCAGCATTTT. Translation: CASSPKRDQPQHF.

The V gene is TRBV3-1 (or the pseudogene TRBV3-2), the J gene TRBJ2-1; no definite D call. From germline, CDR1 is LGHDT and CDR2 YNNKEL (reference sequence). The CDR3 is 14 residues long. Trimming pared 5 bases from V and 5 bases from J, leaving 13 bases between. CDR3 amino acids: CASSIKRPDNEQFF. CDR3 sequence (DNA): TGTGCCAGCAGCATTAAGCGTCCCGACAATGAGCAGTTCTTC.

The sample holds one count of this clone. The V gene is TRBV27, the J gene TRBJ1-6; weak D call: TRBD1 (6 bases). The CDR3 is 19 residues long. Germline V gene data show CDR1 as MNHEY and CDR2 as SMNVEV (reference sequence). With 1 base removed from V and 0 bases from J, the gap between germline ends came to 16 bases. The CDR3 DNA sequence: TGTGCCAGCAGTTTATATAGGGCGGGGGCGAGCTCCTATAATTCACCCCTCCACTTT. Its translation: CASSLYRAGASSYNSPLHF.

V is TRBV28 and J is TRBJ1-2, with 7 bases that match TRBD1. Losses at the gene ends were 5 bases for V and 12 bases for J; bases not matched to a gene: 6. The CDR3 loop spans 11 amino acids. Per the germline V gene, CDR1 is MDHEN and CDR2 is SYDVKM. The CDR3 bases are TGTGCCAGCAGTCGTACAGGGGAAAACACCTTC. It is translated as CASSRTGENTF.

The V gene is TRBV6-5, the J gene TRBJ2-7; D perhaps matches TRBD2 (6 bases). With 6 bases removed from V and 2 bases from J, the gap between germline ends came to 14 bases. The CDR3 is 14 amino acids. Germline-derived CDR1 and CDR2 are MNHEY and SVGAGI. The CDR3 region is CASRRDLRTYEQYF. CDR3 nucleotide sequence: TGTGCCAGCAGGAGGGACTTAAGAACCTACGAGCAGTACTTC.

This chain joins TRBV5-1 and TRBJ2-5; 12 positions agree with TRBD2. CDR1 and CDR2 (germline): SGHRS, YFSETQ. V lost 4 bases to trimming and J lost 1 base; unmatched junction nucleotides: 5. This CDR3 is built from 16 residues. In DNA form, the CDR3 reads TGCGCCAGCAGCCGAGGGACTAGCGGGTTCCAAGAGACCCAGTACTTC. Translated, it gives CASSRGTSGFQETQYF.

The genes are TRBV7-8 and TRBJ1-6; D not certain. Germline V gene sequence: CDR1 SGHVS, CDR2 FQNEAQ. The germline V and J ends were trimmed by 5 bases and 3 bases, with 8 bases remaining between them. The CDR3 is 14 amino acids. CDR3 DNA sequence: TGTGCCAGCAGCCCTACTGTCTATAATTCACCCCTCCACTTT. This translates into CASSPTVYNSPLHF.

The chain couples TRBV7-9 to TRBJ2-5; D might be TRBD2 (6 bases). The CDR3 runs to 13 residues. Trimming took off 7 bases at V and 4 bases at J, with 13 bases between the two ends. CDR1 is SEHNR and CDR2 is FQNEAQ in the germline V gene (reference sequence). The DNA of the CDR3 is TGTGCCAGCATGTCGCAGGGAGGAGAGACCCAGTACTTC. This sequence encodes CASMSQGGETQYF. Filled out from reference TRBV7-9 and TRBJ2-5, the complete variable domain reads DTGVSQNPRHKITKRGQNVTFRCDPISEHNRLYWYRQTLGQGPEFLTYFQNEAQLEKSRLLSDRFSAERPKGSFSTLEIQRTEQGDSAMYLCASMSQGGETQYFGPGTRLLVL.

CDR3: CASSLDRALNYGYTF. The CDR3 region has the DNA TGCGCCAGCAGCTTAGACAGGGCCCTTAACTATGGCTACACCTTC. The chain employs TRBV5-1 and TRBJ1-2, with 7 bases identical to TRBD1. The CDR3 runs to 15 residues. Losses at the gene ends were 2 bases for V and 1 base for J; bases not matched to a gene: 5. Germline values: CDR1 SGHRS, CDR2 YFSETQ.

The chain recombines TRBV5-8 with TRBJ1-2; 12 bases line up with TRBD1. Per the germline V gene, CDR1 is SGHTS and CDR2 is YDEGEE. This CDR3 contains 15 residues. V gave up 2 bases and J gave up 4 bases; unmatched junction bases: 3. This CDR3 reads CASSFGTGGVYGYTF. In DNA form, the CDR3 reads TGTGCCAGCAGCTTTGGGACAGGGGGCGTCTATGGCTACACCTTC.

This chain uses TRBV2 with TRBJ2-3; TRBD1 is a possible D gene (6 bases). This CDR3 contains 13 residues. Germline-derived CDR1 and CDR2 are SNHLY and FYNNEI. The V end was cut by 7 bases, the J end by 8 bases, with 16 bases between. The CDR3 nucleotides read TGTGCCAGCATGGGGGCAAGGGTTGGTACGCAGTATTTT. This codes for CASMGARVGTQYF.

The V and J genes are TRBV25-1 and TRBJ1-2, with TRBD1 identical over 9 bases. CDR3 length: 16 amino acids. The junction had 8 bases not matched to a gene; V was cut back by 1 base and J by 5 bases. Germline V gene data show CDR1 as MGHDK and CDR2 as SYGVNS. DNA for the CDR3: TGTGCCAGCAGTGAATTGACGGGACAGGGTTTGTATGGCTACACCTTC. Amino acids: CASSELTGQGLYGYTF.

The chain combines TRBV24-1 with TRBJ2-6; possibly TRBD2 for D (5 bases). The germline CDR1 and CDR2 sequences are KGHDR and SFDVKD. The length of the CDR3 is 15 residues. V dropped 4 bases and J dropped 2 bases, with 8 bases sitting between them. CDR3 DNA: TGTGCCACCAGTGACGGGCGGGCTGGGGCCAACGTCCTGACTTTC. Translation: CATSDGRAGANVLTF.